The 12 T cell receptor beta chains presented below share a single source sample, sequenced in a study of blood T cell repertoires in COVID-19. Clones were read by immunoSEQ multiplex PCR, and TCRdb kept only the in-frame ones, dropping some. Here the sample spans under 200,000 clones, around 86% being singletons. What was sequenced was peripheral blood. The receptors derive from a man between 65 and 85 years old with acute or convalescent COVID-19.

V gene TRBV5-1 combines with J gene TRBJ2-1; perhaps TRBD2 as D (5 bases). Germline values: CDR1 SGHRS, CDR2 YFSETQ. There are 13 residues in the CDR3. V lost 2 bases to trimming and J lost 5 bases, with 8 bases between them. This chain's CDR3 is CASSFSSHNEQFF. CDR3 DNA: TGCGCCAGCAGCTTTTCTAGCCACAATGAGCAGTTCTTC.

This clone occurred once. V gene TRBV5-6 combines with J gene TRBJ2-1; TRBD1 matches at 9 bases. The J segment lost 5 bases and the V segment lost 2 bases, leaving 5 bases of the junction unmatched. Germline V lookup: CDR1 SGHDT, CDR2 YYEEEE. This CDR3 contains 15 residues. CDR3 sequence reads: CASSFGTGFDNEQFF. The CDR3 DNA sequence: TGTGCCAGCAGCTTCGGGACAGGGTTTGACAATGAGCAGTTCTTC.

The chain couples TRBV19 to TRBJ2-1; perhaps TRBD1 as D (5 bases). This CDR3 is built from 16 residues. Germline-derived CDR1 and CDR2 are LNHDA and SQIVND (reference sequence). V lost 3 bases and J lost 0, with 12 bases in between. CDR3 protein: CASSILGLSSYNEQFF. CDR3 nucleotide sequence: TGTGCCAGTAGTATTTTGGGGCTAAGCTCCTACAATGAGCAGTTCTTC.

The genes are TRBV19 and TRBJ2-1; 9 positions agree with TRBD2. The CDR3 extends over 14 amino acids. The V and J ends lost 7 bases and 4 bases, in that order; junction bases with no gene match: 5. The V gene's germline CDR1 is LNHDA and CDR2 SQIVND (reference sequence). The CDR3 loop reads CASMRGGIYNEQFF. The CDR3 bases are TGTGCCAGTATGCGGGGGGGAATATACAATGAGCAGTTCTTC.

The CDR3 loop is CASSLPRGGVETQYF. The CDR3 coding sequence is TGTGCCAGCTCACTCCCGCGGGGAGGGGTAGAGACCCAGTACTTC. The rearrangement links TRBV18 to TRBJ2-5; 7 bases map to TRBD2. The CDR3 contains 15 residues. Losses at the gene ends were 4 bases for V and 4 bases for J; bases not matched to a gene: 9. CDR1 and CDR2 (germline): KGHSH, LQKENI.

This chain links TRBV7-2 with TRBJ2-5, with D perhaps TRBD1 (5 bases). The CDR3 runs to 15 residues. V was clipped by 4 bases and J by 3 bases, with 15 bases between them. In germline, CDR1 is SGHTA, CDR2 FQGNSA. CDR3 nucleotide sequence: TGTGCCAGCAGCTCCCCCCGACAAGGGGAAGAGACCCAGTACTTC. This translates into CASSSPRQGEETQYF.

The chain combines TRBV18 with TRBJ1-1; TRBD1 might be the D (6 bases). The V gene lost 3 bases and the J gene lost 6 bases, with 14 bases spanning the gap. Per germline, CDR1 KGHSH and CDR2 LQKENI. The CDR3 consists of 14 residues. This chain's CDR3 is CASSPKTGTPEAFF. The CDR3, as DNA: TGTGCCAGCTCACCCAAGACAGGCACCCCTGAAGCTTTCTTT.

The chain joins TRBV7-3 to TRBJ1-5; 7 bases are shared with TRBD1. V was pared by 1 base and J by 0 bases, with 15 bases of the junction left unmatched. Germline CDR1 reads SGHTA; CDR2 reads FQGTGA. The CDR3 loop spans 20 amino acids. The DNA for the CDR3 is TGTGCCAGCAGCTTAAGCTTAGGACAGGTAGGACCTTATAGCAATCAGCCCCAGCATTTT. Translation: CASSLSLGQVGPYSNQPQHF.

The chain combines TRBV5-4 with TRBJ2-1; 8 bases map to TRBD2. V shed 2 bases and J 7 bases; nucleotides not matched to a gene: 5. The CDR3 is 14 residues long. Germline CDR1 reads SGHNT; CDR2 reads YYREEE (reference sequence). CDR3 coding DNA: TGTGCCAGCAGCTTCCGGAGCGGGAGTAATGAGCAGTTCTTC. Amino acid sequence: CASSFRSGSNEQFF. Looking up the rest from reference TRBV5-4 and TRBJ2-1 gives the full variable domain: ETGVTQSPTHLIKTRGQQVTLRCSSQSGHNTVSWYQQALGQGPQFIFQYYREEENGRGNFPPRFSGLQFPNYSSELNVNALELDDSALYLCASSFRSGSNEQFFGPGTRLTVL.

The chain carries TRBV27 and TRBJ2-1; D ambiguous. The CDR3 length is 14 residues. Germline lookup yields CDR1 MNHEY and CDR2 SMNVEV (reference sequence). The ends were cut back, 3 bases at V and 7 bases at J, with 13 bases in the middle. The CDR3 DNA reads TGTGCCAGCAGTTTGGTTCAGGAAATGAATGAGCAGTTCTTC. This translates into CASSLVQEMNEQFF.

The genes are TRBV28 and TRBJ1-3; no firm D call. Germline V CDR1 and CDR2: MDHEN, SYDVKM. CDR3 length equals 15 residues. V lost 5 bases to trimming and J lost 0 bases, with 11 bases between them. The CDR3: CASSGYGVSGNTIYF. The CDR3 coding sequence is TGTGCCAGCAGTGGCTACGGGGTCTCTGGAAACACCATATATTTT.

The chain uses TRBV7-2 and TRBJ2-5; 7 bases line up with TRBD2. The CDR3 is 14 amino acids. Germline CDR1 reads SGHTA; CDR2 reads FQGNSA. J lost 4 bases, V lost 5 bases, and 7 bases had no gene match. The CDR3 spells CASSIRGGRETQYF. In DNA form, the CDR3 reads TGTGCCAGCAGCATCCGGGGAGGGAGAGAGACCCAGTACTTC.